This TCR beta chain is from a study of vaccination and CD4 T cells after COVID-19. Overall study: The study drew post-COVID samples a median about 95 days after diagnosis (range 35 to 161). The authors gave control cultures a CEFX pool, an HIV-1 Nef pool, or no peptide.

Notes on this clonotype: Antigen unknown.

Indicated treatment: roughly 11-day PBMC culture with coronavirus spike peptide pools or control peptides (ViraFEST assay). A half-volume replacement of the medium with fresh IL-2 medium was performed on days 3 and 7. Cultured CD4+ T cells had their DNA profiled by the Oncomine TCR Beta short-read assay. Once CD4+ T cells had been cultured, genomic DNA was extracted from them. TCRdb processed the PCR reads anew with MiXCR; each CDR3 protein has one entry. The data hold approximately 13,000 distinct CDR3 sequences, with 52% observed a single time. The sequencing sample was made of CD4+ T cells from blood, cultured in vitro. The source is a human donor who had recovered from COVID-19.

CDR3 amino acids: CASSLTPLSEQYF. CDR3 DNA sequence: TGTGCCAGCAGCTTAACCCCCTTGTCCGAGCAGTACTTC. This chain uses TRBV7-3 with TRBJ2-7; D not certain. V shed 0 bases and J shed 6 bases, with 9 bases lying between them. CDR1 and CDR2 from the germline V gene are SGHTA and FQGTGA. The CDR3 is made up of 13 amino acids.